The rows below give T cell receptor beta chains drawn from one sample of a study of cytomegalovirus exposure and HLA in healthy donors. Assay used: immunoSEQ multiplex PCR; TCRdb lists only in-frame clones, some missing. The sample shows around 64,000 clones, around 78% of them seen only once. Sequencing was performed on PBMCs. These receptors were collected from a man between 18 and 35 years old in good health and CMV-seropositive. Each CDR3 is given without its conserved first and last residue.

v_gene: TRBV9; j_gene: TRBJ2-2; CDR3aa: ASRASGRVSGELF
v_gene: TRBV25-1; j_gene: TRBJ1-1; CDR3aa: ASSAEGQGVTEAF
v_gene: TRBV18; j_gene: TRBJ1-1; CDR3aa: ASSPRGRETEAF
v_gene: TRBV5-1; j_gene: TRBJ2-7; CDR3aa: ASSPQASSYEQY
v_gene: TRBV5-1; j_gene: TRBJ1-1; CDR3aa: ASSFESPTEAF
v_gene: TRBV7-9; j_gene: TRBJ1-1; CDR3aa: ASSSRQGNAEAF
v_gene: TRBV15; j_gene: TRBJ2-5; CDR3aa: ATSGSDRPNQYQETQY
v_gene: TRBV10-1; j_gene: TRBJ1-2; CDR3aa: ASRDFGQFINYGYT
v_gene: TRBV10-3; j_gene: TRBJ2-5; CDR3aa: AASLGLAVPQETQY
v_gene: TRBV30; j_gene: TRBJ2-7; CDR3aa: AWGDGQGYYEQY
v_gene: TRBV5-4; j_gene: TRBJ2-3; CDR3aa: ASSYYLAGDSTDTQY
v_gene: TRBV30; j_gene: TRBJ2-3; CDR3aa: AWEGGGTDTQY
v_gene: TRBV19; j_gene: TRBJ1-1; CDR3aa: ASSILGGNTEAF
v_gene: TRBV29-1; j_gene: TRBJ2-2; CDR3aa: SVEEGGGELF
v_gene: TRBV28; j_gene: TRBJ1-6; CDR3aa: ASSSGSVSPLH
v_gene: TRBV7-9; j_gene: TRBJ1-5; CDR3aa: ASSLETGMGPQH
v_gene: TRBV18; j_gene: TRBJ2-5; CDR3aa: ASSPQGPEETQY
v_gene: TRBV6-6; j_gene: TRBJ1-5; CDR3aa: ASDFRGEDQPQH
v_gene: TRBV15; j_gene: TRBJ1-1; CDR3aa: ATSRVSAEAF
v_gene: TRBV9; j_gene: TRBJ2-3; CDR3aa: ASSVDMGGRDTQY
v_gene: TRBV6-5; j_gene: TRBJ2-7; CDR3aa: ASSSGTGTYEQY
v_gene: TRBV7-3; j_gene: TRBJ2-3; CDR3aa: ASSLPTDTQY
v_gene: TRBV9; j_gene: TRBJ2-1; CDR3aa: ASSVEGTSGNEQF
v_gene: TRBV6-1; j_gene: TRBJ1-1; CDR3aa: ASCREASDEAF
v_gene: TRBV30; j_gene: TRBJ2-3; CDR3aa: AWNNGADTQY
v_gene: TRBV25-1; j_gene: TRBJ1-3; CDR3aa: ASSDRFYSGNTIY
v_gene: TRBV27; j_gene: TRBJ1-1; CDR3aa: ANRSLEAF
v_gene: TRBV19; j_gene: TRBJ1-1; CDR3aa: ASSIFPNTEAF
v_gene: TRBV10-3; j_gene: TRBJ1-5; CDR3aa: AISERYNQPQH
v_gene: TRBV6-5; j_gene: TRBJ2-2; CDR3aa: ASGWSTRYTGELF
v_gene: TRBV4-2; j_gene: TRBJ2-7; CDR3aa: ASSQLSGTGTYEQY
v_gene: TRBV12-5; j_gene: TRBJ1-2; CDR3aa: ATLARVRGQLRGYT
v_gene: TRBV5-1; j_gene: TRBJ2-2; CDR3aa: ASSNTDSNTGELF
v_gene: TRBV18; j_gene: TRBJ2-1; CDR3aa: ASSPGTPDRGEQF
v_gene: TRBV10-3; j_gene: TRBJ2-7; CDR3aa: ATSGGSEQY
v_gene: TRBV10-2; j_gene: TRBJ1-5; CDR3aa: ATTDRWTQPQH
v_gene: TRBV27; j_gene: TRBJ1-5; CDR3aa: ASSLGAQQPQH
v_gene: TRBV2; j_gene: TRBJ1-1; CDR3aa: ASSEQGQDTEAF
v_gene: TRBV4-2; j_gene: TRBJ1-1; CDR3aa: ASSHTTENTEAF
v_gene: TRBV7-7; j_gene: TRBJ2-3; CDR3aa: ASSLAAQGQSDTQY
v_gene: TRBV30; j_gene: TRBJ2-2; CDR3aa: AWGSLTGSTGELF
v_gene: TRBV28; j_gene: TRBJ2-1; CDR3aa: ASSLAGYNEQF
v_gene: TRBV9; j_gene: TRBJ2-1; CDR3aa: ASSPEGRLAHEQF
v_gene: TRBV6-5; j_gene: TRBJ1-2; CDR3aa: ASSYSGTGDYGYT
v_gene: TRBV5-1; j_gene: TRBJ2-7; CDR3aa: ASSLASASYEQY
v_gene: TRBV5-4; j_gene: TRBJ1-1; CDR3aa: ASSSQGVAEAF